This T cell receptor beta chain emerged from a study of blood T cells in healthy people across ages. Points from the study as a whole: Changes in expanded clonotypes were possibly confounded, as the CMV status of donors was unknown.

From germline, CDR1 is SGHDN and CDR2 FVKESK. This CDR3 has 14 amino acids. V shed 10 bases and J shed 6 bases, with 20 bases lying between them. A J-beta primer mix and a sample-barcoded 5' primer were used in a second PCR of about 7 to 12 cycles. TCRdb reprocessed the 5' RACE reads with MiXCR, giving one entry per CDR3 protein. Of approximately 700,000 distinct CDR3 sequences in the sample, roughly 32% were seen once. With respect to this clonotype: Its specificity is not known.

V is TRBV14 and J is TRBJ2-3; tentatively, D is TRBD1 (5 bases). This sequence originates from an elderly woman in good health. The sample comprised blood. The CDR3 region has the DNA TGTGCCAACAGTCCCCCAGGGTACCTCGATACGCAGTATTTT. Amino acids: CANSPPGYLDTQYF.